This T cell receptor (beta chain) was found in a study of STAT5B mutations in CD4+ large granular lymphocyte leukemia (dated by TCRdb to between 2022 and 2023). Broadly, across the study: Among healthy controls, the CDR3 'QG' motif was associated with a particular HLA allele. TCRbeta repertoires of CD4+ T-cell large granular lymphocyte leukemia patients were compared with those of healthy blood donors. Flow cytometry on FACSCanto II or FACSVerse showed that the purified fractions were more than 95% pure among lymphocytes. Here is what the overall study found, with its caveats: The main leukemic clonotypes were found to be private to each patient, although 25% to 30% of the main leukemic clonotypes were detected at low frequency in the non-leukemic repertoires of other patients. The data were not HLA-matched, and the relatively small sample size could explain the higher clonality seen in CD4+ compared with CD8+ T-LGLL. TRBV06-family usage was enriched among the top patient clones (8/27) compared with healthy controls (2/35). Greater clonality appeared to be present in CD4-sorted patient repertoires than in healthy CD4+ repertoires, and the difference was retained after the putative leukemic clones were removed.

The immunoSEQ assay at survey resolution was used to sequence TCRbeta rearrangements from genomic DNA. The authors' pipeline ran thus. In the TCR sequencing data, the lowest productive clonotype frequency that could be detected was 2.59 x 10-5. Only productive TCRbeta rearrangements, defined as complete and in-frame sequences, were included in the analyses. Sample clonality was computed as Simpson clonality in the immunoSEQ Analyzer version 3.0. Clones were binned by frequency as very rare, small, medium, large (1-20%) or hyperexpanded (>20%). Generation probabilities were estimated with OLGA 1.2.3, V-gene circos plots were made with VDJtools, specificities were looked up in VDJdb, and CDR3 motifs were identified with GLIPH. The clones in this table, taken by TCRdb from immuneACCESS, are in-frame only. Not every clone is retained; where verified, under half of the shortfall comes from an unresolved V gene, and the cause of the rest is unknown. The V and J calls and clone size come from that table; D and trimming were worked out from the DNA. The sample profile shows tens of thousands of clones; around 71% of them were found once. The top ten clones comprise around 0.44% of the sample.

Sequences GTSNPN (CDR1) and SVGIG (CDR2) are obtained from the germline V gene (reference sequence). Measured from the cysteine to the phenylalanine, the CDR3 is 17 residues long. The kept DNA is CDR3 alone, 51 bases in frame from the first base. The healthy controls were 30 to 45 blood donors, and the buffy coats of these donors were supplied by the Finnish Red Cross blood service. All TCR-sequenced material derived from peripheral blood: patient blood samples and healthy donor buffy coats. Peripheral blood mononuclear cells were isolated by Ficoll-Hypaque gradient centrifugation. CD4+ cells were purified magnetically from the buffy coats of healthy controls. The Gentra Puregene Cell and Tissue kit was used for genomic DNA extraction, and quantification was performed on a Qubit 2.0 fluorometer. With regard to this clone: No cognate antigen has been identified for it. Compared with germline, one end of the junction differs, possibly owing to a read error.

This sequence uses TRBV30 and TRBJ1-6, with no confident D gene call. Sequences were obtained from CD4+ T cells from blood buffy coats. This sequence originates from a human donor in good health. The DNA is TGTGCCTGGAGTGTACAGAGATCCAGCTCCTATAGTTCACCCCTCCACTTT. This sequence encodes CAWSVQRSSSYSSPLHF.